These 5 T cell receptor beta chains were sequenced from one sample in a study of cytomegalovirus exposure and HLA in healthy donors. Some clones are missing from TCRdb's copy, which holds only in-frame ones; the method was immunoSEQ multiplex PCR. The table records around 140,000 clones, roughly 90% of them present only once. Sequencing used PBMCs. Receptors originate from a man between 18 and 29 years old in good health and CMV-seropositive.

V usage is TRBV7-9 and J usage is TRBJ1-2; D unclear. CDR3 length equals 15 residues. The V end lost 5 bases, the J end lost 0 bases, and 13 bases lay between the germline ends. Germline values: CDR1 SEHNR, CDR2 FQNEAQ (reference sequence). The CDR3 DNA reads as TGTGCCAGCAGCATCGCGGAGACCACTAACTATGGCTACACCTTC. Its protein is CASSIAETTNYGYTF.

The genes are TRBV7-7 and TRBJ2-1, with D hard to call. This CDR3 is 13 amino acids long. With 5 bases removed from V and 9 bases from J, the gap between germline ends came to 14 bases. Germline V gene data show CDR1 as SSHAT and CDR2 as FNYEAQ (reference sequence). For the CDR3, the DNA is TGTGCCAGCAGCGATACTTTTTTAGCTGAGCAGTTCTTC. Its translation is CASSDTFLAEQFF.

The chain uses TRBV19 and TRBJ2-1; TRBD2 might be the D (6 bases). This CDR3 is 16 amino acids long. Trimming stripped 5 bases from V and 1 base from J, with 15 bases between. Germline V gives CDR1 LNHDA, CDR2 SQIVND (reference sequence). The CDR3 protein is CASSLPLAASYNEQFF. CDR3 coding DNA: TGTGCCAGTAGTCTTCCACTAGCAGCGTCCTACAATGAGCAGTTCTTC.

CDR3 sequence: CASSATGGEAFF. The CDR3 nucleotides read TGTGCCAGCAGTGCGACCGGGGGTGAAGCTTTCTTT. J is TRBJ1-1 and V is TRBV6-5; D is possibly TRBD1 (5 bases). Germline CDR1 and CDR2: MNHEY and SVGAGI. V lost 5 bases to trimming and J lost 7 bases, with 11 bases between them. This CDR3 is 12 amino acids long.

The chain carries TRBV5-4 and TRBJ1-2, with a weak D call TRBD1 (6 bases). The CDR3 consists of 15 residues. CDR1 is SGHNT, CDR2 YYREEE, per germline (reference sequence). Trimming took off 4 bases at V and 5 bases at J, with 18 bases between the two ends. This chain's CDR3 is CASSPSGGAGYGYTF. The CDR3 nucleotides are TGTGCCAGCAGCCCTTCGGGGGGGGCGGGGTATGGCTACACCTTC.